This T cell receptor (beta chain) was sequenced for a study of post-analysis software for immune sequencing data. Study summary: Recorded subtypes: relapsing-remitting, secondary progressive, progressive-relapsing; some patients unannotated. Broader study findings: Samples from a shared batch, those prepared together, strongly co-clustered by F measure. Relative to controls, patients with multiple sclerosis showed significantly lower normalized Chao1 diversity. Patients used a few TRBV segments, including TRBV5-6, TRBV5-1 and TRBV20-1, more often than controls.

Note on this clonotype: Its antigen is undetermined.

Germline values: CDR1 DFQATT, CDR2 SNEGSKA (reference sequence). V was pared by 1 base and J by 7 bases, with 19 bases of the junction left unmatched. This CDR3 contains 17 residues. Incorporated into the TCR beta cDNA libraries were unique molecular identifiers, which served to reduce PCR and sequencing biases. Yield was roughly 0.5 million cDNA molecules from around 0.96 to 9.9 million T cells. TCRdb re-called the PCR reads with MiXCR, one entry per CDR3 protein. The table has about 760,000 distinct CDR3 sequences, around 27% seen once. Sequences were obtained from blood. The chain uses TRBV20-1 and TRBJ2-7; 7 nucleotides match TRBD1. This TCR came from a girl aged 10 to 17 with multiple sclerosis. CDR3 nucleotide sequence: TGCAGTGCTAGAGCCCCATCGTTGAGACAGGGATACAATGAGCAGTACTTC. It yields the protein CSARAPSLRQGYNEQYF.